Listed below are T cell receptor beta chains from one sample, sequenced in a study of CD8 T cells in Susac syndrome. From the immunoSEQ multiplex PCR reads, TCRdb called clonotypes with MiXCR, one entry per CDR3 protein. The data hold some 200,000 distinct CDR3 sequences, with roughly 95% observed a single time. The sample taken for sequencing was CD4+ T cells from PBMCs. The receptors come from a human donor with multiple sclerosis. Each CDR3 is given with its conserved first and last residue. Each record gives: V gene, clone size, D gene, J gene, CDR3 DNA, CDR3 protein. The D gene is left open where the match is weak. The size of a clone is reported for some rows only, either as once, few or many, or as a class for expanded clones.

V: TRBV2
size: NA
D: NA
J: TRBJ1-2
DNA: TGTGCCAGCAGTGGTCTCGGCAGGAATGGCTACACCTTC
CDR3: CASSGLGRNGYTF

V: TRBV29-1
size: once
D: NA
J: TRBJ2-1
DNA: TGCAGCGTTGACAGGGATTTGAATGAGCAGTTCTTC
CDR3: CSVDRDLNEQFF

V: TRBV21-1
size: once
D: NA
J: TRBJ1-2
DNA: TGTGCCAGCACCGACATGCTGGGGGAGAGGAATGGCTACACCTTC
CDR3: CASTDMLGERNGYTF

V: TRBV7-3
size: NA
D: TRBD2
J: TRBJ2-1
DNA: TGTGCCAGCAGCTATTCCTCGGGAGGAAATGAGCAGTTCTTC
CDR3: CASSYSSGGNEQFF

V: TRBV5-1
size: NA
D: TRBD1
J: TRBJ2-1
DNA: TGCGCCAGCAGCTTGGGACAGGGGGTTCGTGAGCAGTTCTTC
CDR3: CASSLGQGVREQFF

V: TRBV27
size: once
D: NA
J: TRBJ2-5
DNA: TGTGCCAGCAGTTCCCATCAAAAGCAAGAGACCCAGTACTTC
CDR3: CASSSHQKQETQYF

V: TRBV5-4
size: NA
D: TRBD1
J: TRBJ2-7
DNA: TGTGCCAGCAGCTTGGACAGGGGGCCGTACGAGCAGTACTTC
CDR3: CASSLDRGPYEQYF

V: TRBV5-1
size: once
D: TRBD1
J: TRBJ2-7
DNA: TGCGCCAGCAGCTTGCAGCGGACAGGGGGCGACGAGCAGTACTTC
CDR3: CASSLQRTGGDEQYF

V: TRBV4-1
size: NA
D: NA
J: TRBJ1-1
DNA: TGCGCCAGCAGCCATGGGGTAGACACTGAAGCTTTCTTT
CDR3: CASSHGVDTEAFF

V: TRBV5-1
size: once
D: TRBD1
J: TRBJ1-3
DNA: TGCGCCAGCAGCTTGGGGCAGGGGGCTTCCCGCACCATATATTTT
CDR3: CASSLGQGASRTIYF

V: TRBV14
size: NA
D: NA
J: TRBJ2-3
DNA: TGTGCCAGCAGCCGAGCCCTGGCGTCCGGTGATACGCAGTATTTT
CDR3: CASSRALASGDTQYF

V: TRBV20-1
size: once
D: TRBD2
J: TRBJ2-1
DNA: TGCAGTGCTAGAGATGGGCGGGGGGGCCGGAATGAGCAGTTCTTC
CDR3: CSARDGRGGRNEQFF

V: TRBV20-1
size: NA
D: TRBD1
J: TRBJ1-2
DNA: TGCAGTCCAGAGGACAGGGGGCAGCAGGGCTACACCTTC
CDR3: CSPEDRGQQGYTF

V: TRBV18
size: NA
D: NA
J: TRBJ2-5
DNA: TGTGCCAGCTCATTAACAGGGCTGGCGACCCAGTACTTC
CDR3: CASSLTGLATQYF

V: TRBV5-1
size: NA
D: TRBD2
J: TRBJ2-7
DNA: TGCGCCAGCAGCTTCGGAAGGGAGGGCGAGCAGTACTTC
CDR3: CASSFGREGEQYF

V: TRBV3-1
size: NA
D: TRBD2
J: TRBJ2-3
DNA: TGTGCCAGCAGCCAACGTAGCGGGATATCCCATACGCAGTATTTT
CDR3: CASSQRSGISHTQYF

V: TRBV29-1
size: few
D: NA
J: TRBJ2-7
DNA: TGCAGCGTTGGAGGGTCCCCCTACGAGCAGTACTTC
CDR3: CSVGGSPYEQYF

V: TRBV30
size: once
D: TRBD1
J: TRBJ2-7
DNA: TGTGCCTGGACCCTCGGGACAGGTTTCTACGAGCAGTACTTC
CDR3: CAWTLGTGFYEQYF

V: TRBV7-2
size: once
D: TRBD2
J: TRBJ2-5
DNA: TGTGCCAGCAGCTTAGTGGGTAGCGGGGGAGGAGAGACCCAGTACTTC
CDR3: CASSLVGSGGGETQYF

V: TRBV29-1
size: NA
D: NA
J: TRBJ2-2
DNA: TGCAGCGTTATAGGGGAGAAGGACACCGGGGAGCTGTTTTTT
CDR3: CSVIGEKDTGELFF

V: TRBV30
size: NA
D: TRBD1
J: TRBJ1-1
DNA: TGTGCCCTCCGGACAGGCTCGGGTACTGAAGCTTTCTTT
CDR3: CALRTGSGTEAFF

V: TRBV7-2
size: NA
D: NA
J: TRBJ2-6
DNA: TGTGCCAGCAGCCCTGTATGGACGGTTAGAATGGGAAACAACGTCCTGACTTTC
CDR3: CASSPVWTVRMGNNVLTF

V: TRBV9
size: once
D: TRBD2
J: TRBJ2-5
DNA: TGTGCCAGCAGCGTAGCCACTAGCGGGAGAGAGACCCAGTACTTC
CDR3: CASSVATSGRETQYF

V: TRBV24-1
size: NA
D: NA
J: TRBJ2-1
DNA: TGTGCCACCAGTGAGGGCCCTAGCTCCTACAATGAGCAGTTCTTC
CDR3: CATSEGPSSYNEQFF

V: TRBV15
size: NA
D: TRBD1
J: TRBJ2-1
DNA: TGTGCCACCAGCAGAACAGGGGCTGGTGAGCAGTTCTTC
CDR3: CATSRTGAGEQFF

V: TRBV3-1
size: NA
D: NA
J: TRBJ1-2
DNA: TGTGCCAGCAGCTCCCAGTCCTATCCGGGCTACACCTTC
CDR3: CASSSQSYPGYTF

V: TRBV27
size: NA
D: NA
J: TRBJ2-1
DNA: TGTGCCAGCAGTTCCCAAGCGTATAGCTACAATGAGCAGTTCTTC
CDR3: CASSSQAYSYNEQFF

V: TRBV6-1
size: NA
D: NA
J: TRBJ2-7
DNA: TGTGCCAGCAATCAGGAGGTTCCCGTCGAGCAGTACTTC
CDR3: CASNQEVPVEQYF

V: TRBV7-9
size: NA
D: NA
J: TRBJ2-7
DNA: TGTGCCAGCAGTATAGCACAGGGTCCCGAGCAGTACTTC
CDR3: CASSIAQGPEQYF

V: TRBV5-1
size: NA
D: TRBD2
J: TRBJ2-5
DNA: TGCGCCAGCAGCTTGGGACTAGCGGTGGAGACCCAGTACTTC
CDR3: CASSLGLAVETQYF

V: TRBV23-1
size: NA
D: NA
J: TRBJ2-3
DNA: TGCGCCAGCAGTCCTCAGATAGATACGCAGTATTTT
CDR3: CASSPQIDTQYF

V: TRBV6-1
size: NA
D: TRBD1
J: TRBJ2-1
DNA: TGTGCCAGCAGTGGATGGCAGGGACAGGGGGCCTACAATGAGCAGTTCTTC
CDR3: CASSGWQGQGAYNEQFF

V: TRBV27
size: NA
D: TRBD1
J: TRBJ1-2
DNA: TGTGCCAGCAGTTTGGACAGGGGACCTACTAACTATGGCTACACCTTC
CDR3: CASSLDRGPTNYGYTF

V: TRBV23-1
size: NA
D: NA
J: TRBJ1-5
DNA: TGCGCCAGCAGTCCCCATAGGGGGGGCGGGGGCCATAGCAATCAGCCCCAGCATTTT
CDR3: CASSPHRGGGGHSNQPQHF

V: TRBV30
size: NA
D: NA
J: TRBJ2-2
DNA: TGTGCCCGAGCCCAGTCGTTCACCGGGGAGCTGTTTTTT
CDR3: CARAQSFTGELFF

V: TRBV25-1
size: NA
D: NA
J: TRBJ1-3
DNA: TGTGCCAGCAGTGAATTGGCGGTTTTTGGAAACACCATATATTTT
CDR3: CASSELAVFGNTIYF

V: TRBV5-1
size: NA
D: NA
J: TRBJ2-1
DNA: TGCGCCAGCAGCTCCCGGGAGACTACCGGCCCCCACAATGAGCAGTTCTTC
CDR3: CASSSRETTGPHNEQFF

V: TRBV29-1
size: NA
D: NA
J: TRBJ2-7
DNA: TGCAGCGCGAGGGCCAGGGACCACGAGCAGTACTTC
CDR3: CSARARDHEQYF

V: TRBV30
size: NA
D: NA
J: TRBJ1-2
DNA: TGTAAAGGACAGCCCGTTTCTAACTATGGCTACACCTTC
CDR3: CKGQPVSNYGYTF

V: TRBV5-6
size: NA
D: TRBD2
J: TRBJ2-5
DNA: TGTGCCAGCAGCCCGGTGGCGGGGGTTAAGGGGACCCAGTACTTC
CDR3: CASSPVAGVKGTQYF

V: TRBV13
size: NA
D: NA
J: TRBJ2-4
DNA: TGTGCCAGCAGCTTAGGCCTTTGGGGGGGCCGAGCCAAAAACATTCAGTACTTC
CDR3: CASSLGLWGGRAKNIQYF

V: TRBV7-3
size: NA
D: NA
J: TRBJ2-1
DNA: TGTGCCAGCAGTAGGGGAATATTGGCCTACAATGAGCAGTTCTTC
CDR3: CASSRGILAYNEQFF

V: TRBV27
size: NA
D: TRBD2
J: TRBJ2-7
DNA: TGTGCCAGCAGTGCGGGAGCGGGCAACTACGAGCAGTACTTC
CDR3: CASSAGAGNYEQYF

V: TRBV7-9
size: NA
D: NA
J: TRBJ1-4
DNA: TGTGCCAGCAGCTCCAACAGGGCAACTAATGAAAAACTGTTTTTT
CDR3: CASSSNRATNEKLFF

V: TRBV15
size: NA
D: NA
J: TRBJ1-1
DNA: TGTGCCACCAGCAGAGAACACCCCCTTGGGGCTGAAGCTTTCTTT
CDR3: CATSREHPLGAEAFF

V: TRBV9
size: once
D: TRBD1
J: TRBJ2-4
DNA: TGTGCCAGCAGTGCCCGGACAGGGTTCAAAAACATTCAGTACTTC
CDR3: CASSARTGFKNIQYF

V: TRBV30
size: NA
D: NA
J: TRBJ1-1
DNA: TGTGCCTGCCTGACGTTCAGGAACACTGAAGCTTTCTTT
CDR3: CACLTFRNTEAFF

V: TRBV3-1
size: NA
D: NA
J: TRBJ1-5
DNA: TGTGCCAGCAGTAAACAGGGTGGACGGCAGCCCCAGCATTTT
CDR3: CASSKQGGRQPQHF

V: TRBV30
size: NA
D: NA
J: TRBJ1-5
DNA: TGTGCCTGGAGCCCTAGGGACGGAATAGGTCACCCCCAGCATTTT
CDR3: CAWSPRDGIGHPQHF

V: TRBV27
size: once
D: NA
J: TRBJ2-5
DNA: TGTGCCAGCAGTCTTCTAGGATCTAGGAGCCAAGAGACCCAGTACTTC
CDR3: CASSLLGSRSQETQYF

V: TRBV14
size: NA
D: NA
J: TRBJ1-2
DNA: TGTGCCAGCAGCCATCCTCGCGGGGACTATGGCTACACCTTC
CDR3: CASSHPRGDYGYTF

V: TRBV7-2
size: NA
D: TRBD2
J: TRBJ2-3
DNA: TGTGCCAGCAGCTTCGGAAGCGGGGGTACAGATACGCAGTATTTT
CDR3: CASSFGSGGTDTQYF

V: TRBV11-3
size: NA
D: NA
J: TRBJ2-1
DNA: TGTGCCAGCAGCTTTAGAGCGGCTGGTGAGCAGTTCTTC
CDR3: CASSFRAAGEQFF

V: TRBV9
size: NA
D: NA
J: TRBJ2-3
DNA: TGTGCCAGCAGTGGCCGTGGGTCACTGGAGGTGGCAGATACGCAGTATTTT
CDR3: CASSGRGSLEVADTQYF